The 21 T cell receptor beta chains in this list originate from one sample, sequenced in a study of control samples from healthy donors and cancer patients. Sequenced by immunoSEQ multiplex PCR; TCRdb stores in-frame clones only, minus some. The data hold more than 95,000 clones, with approximately 90% observed a single time. The material sequenced was PBMCs. These receptors originate from a man between 60 and 75 years old with lung cancer.

In the case of this clone: Other DNA sequences in this specimen translate into the identical CDR3. The chain links TRBV18 to TRBJ2-5; D is unresolved. CDR3 length: 12 residues. V lost 3 bases and J 0 bases, leaving 2 bases between the germline ends. In germline, CDR1 is KGHSH, CDR2 LQKENI. CDR3 residues: CASSPDQETQYF. Here the CDR3 DNA reads TGTGCCAGCTCACCCGACCAAGAGACCCAGTACTTC.

This clone was detected only a few times. J is TRBJ1-2 and V is TRBV5-1; 10 nucleotides line up with TRBD1. Unmatched junction bases numbered 7, after V lost 3 bases and J lost 8 bases. CDR1 SGHRS and CDR2 YFSETQ come from the germline V gene. CDR3 length: 14 residues. The CDR3 nucleotides read TGCGCCAGCAGCTCAGGCGGGACAGGGGTAGGCTACACCTTC. It codes for CASSSGGTGVGYTF.

The chain is built from TRBV2 and TRBJ2-2; possible D gene TRBD1, 5 bases. V gave up 4 bases and J gave up 8 bases, with 17 bases separating them. This CDR3 spans 15 amino acids. Per germline, CDR1 SNHLY and CDR2 FYNNEI. CDR3: CASSAQGLRSGELFF. The CDR3 bases are TGTGCCAGCAGTGCTCAGGGCTTACGTTCGGGGGAGCTGTTTTTT.

The rearrangement joins TRBV7-2 to TRBJ1-1; D unclear. In germline, CDR1 is SGHTA, CDR2 FQGNSA. V lost 4 bases to trimming and J lost 5 bases, with 14 bases between them. The CDR3 loop spans 14 amino acids. CDR3 DNA sequence: TGTGCCAGCAGCTCAATTCCGGGCAGGACTGAAGCTTTCTTT. It is translated as CASSSIPGRTEAFF.

The J gene is TRBJ2-3, the V gene TRBV25-1; D is perhaps TRBD1 (7 bases). CDR1 and CDR2 from the germline V gene are MGHDK and SYGVNS. The V gene lost 0 bases and the J gene lost 0 bases, with 10 bases spanning the gap. The CDR3 length is 16 residues. The CDR3 sequence: CASSEYGGGSTDTQYF. The CDR3 nucleotides are TGTGCCAGCAGTGAATACGGAGGGGGCAGCACAGATACGCAGTATTTT.

This chain connects TRBV6-6 to TRBJ1-2; TRBD1 matches 9 bases. Unmatched junction bases numbered 3, after V lost 4 bases and J lost 3 bases. The CDR3 sequence is 14 residues long. The germline gives CDR1 MNHNY, CDR2 SVGAGI (reference sequence). Here the CDR3 DNA reads TGTGCCAGCAGTTCGGGACAGGGCCACTATGGCTACACCTTC. Translating it yields CASSSGQGHYGYTF.

V usage is TRBV2 and J usage is TRBJ2-2; D is tentatively TRBD1 or TRBD2 (5 bases each). CDR1 and CDR2 (germline): SNHLY, FYNNEI. V lost 6 bases and J 7 bases, leaving 15 bases between the germline ends. The CDR3 has 14 residues. CDR3 nucleotides: TGTGCCAGCAGGGTCCGGGGCTCCGACGGGGAGCTGTTTTTT. Amino acids: CASRVRGSDGELFF.

This clone was observed a handful of times. This chain uses TRBV18 with TRBJ2-7, with D possibly being TRBD1 or TRBD2 (5 bases each). Looked up from germline, CDR1 is KGHSH and CDR2 is LQKENI. V lost 5 bases to trimming and J lost 6 bases, with 17 bases between them. The CDR3 contains 14 residues. Here the CDR3 DNA reads TGTGCCAGCTCATCACGGGACGAATCCCCCGAGCAGTACGTC. This sequence encodes CASSSRDESPEQYV.

CDR3 sequence (DNA): TGTGCCAGCAGCTTAGGGACAGGGGCTGGCACCGGGGAGCTGTTTTTT. This encodes CASSLGTGAGTGELFF. The V and J genes are TRBV7-7 and TRBJ2-2; 9 nucleotides match TRBD1. The V segment lost 1 base and the J segment 4 bases; nucleotides outside the gene matches: 4. The CDR3 consists of 16 residues. CDR1 and CDR2 (germline): SSHAT, FNYEAQ (reference sequence).

The V call is TRBV6-6, the J call TRBJ1-1, with TRBD1 matching 7 bases. The CDR3 runs 14 residues. Germline lookup yields CDR1 MNHNY and CDR2 SVGAGI (reference sequence). The trim removed 6 bases at V and 4 bases at J, leaving 8 bases unmatched. The CDR3 spells CASRYRTGLTEAFF. The CDR3, as DNA: TGTGCCAGCAGATACCGGACAGGCCTCACTGAAGCTTTCTTT.

The CDR3 nucleotides are TGTGCCAGCCTTCCAGGGGAGTCCTATAATTCACCCCTCCACTTT. Protein product: CASLPGESYNSPLHF. The V gene is TRBV7-8, the J gene TRBJ1-6; D might be TRBD1 (6 bases). The CDR3 runs to 15 residues. Germline V gene sequence: CDR1 SGHVS, CDR2 FQNEAQ. The V end was cut by 8 bases, the J end by 1 base, with 12 bases between.

The chain employs TRBV30 and TRBJ1-2; the D is unclear. The CDR3 extends over 15 amino acids. Trimming cost V 2 bases and J 4 bases, with 17 bases left between them. The germline V gene encodes CDR1 GTSNPN and CDR2 SVGIG (reference sequence). CDR3 amino acids: CAWSPLGGMGYGYTF. The CDR3 coding sequence is TGTGCCTGGAGTCCCCTCGGAGGGATGGGCTATGGCTACACCTTC.

J is TRBJ1-4 and V is TRBV27; possible D gene TRBD1, 5 bases. CDR3 size: 14 residues. Trimming pared 5 bases from V and 12 bases from J, leaving 19 bases between. Germline CDR1 MNHEY, CDR2 SMNVEV (reference sequence). The CDR3 coding sequence is TGTGCCAGCAGTCATAAGGAGGGGTTTTTTGAACTGTTTTTT. As protein: CASSHKEGFFELFF.

The chain employs TRBV5-6 and TRBJ1-3; no reliable D call. From germline, CDR1 is SGHDT and CDR2 YYEEEE. This CDR3 has 17 amino acids. V shed 3 bases and J shed 6 bases, with 22 bases lying between them. CDR3 nucleotides: TGTGCCAGCAGCTCCGACCTGACACGCGCGGGCGCAAACACCATATATTTT. This translates into CASSSDLTRAGANTIYF.

The chain joins TRBV3-1 (or the pseudogene TRBV3-2) to TRBJ2-1; a possible D gene is TRBD1 (5 bases). Germline V gene data show CDR1 as LGHDT and CDR2 as YNNKEL (reference sequence). The V and J ends lost 8 bases and 6 bases respectively, with 11 bases between them. This CDR3 region has 12 residues. CDR3 sequence reads: CASGRVSNEQFF. The CDR3 DNA reads TGTGCCAGCGGCAGGGTTAGCAATGAGCAGTTCTTC.

This chain links TRBV7-3 with TRBJ2-3, with D tentatively TRBD1 (5 bases). The V gene lost 4 bases and the J gene lost 4 bases, with 24 bases spanning the gap. The germline gives CDR1 SGHTA, CDR2 FQGTGA. The CDR3 extends over 18 amino acids. The CDR3 protein is CASSSIGRATALADTQYF. For the CDR3, the DNA is TGTGCCAGCAGCTCAATAGGACGCGCGACAGCTCTCGCAGATACGCAGTATTTT.

This clone was seen only once. The genes are TRBV5-1 and TRBJ2-1; 8 bases are a match to TRBD1. This CDR3 is built from 15 residues. The germline gives CDR1 SGHRS, CDR2 YFSETQ. The junction had 3 bases not matched to a gene; V was cut back by 0 bases and J by 4 bases. CDR3 sequence reads: CASSLGGTGYNEQFF. The DNA for the CDR3 is TGCGCCAGCAGCTTGGGTGGGACAGGTTACAATGAGCAGTTCTTC.

The gene calls are TRBV12-5 and TRBJ2-5; 15 bases line up with TRBD2. Trimming at V came to 0 bases and at J to 5 bases, leaving 10 bases not matched to a gene. CDR1 is LGHNT, CDR2 FRNRAP, per germline. The CDR3 has 19 amino acids. CDR3 sequence (DNA): TGTGCTAGTGGTTTGGTCCCCGACGGACTAGCGGGGGGGCCGGAGACCCAGTACTTC. Residues: CASGLVPDGLAGGPETQYF.

This chain links TRBV11-1 with TRBJ2-7; the match to TRBD1 covers 7 bases. With 5 bases clipped from V and 3 bases from J, the junction kept 10 bases outside the gene matches. This CDR3 is 15 amino acids long. Germline V lookup: CDR1 SGHAT, CDR2 FQDESV (reference sequence). CDR3 in amino acids: CASSDRQGRLYEQYF. The CDR3 DNA reads as TGTGCCAGCAGCGATAGACAGGGTAGACTCTACGAGCAGTACTTC.

The chain joins TRBV5-4 to TRBJ2-3; no definite D call. Trimming took off 4 bases at V and 0 bases at J, with 6 bases between the two ends. This CDR3 is built from 13 residues. Germline V gives CDR1 SGHNT, CDR2 YYREEE (reference sequence). The CDR3 region has the DNA TGTGCCAGCAGCCTTACTAGCACAGATACGCAGTATTTT. Amino acids: CASSLTSTDTQYF.

This sequence joins TRBV12-3 or TRBV12-4 and TRBJ2-7; no clear D gene. This CDR3 contains 13 residues. V was cut by 2 bases and J by 6 bases, with 11 bases left in between. CDR3 in amino acids: CASSLIGKGEQYF. For the CDR3, the DNA is TGTGCCAGCAGTTTAATTGGTAAGGGCGAGCAGTACTTC.